These 10 T cell receptor beta chains originate from one sample sequenced in a study of blood T cell repertoires in COVID-19. Clones were read by immunoSEQ multiplex PCR, and TCRdb kept only the in-frame ones, dropping some. The table lists approximately 53,000 clones, approximately 91% of them singletons. What was sequenced was peripheral blood. Receptor source: a woman at least 80 years old with acute or convalescent COVID-19.

The chain combines TRBV7-9 with TRBJ1-2; the match to TRBD1 covers 8 bases. Per germline, CDR1 SEHNR and CDR2 FQNEAQ (reference sequence). The CDR3 loop spans 14 amino acids. J was trimmed by 4 bases and V by 5 bases; bases with no gene match: 6. The CDR3 DNA is TGTGCCAGCAGCCAAACAGGGGGTGGCTATGGCTACACCTTC. It encodes CASSQTGGGYGYTF.

The gene calls are TRBV19 and TRBJ2-5, with 7 bases matching TRBD2. Germline V lookup: CDR1 LNHDA, CDR2 SQIVND (reference sequence). The CDR3 sequence is 14 residues long. V dropped 5 bases and J dropped 4; count of bases not matched to a gene: 7. The CDR3 loop is CASSGTGGSETQYF. Written as DNA, the CDR3 is TGTGCCAGTAGTGGGACGGGAGGATCAGAGACCCAGTACTTC.

Only one count was recorded for this clone. The chain combines TRBV2 with TRBJ1-5; 8 positions agree with TRBD1. V lost 4 bases and J lost 2; bases outside the gene matches: 4. CDR1 is SNHLY and CDR2 is FYNNEI in the germline V gene. The CDR3 totals 15 residues. The DNA for the CDR3 is TGTGCCAGCAGTGTGACAGGGGCAGGCAATCAGCCCCAGCATTTT. This gives the protein CASSVTGAGNQPQHF.

The chain is built from TRBV20-1 and TRBJ1-5; D possibly corresponds to TRBD1 (6 bases). The germline V gene has CDR1 DFQATT and CDR2 SNEGSKA (reference sequence). This CDR3 is built from 15 residues. Trimming stripped 3 bases from V and 1 base from J, with 13 bases between. The CDR3 protein is CSASVQGSSNQPQHF. The CDR3 region has the DNA TGCAGTGCTAGTGTCCAGGGGTCGAGCAATCAGCCCCAGCATTTT.

This chain links TRBV27 with TRBJ2-1; TRBD1 matches at 10 bases. J gave up 6 bases and V 8 bases, and 4 bases lay outside the gene matches. This CDR3 has 13 residues. Germline V gene lookup returns CDR1 MNHEY and CDR2 SMNVEV (reference sequence). The CDR3 loop is CASGDRGLNEQFF. DNA for the CDR3: TGTGCCAGCGGTGACAGGGGGCTCAATGAGCAGTTCTTC.

This clone has just one count. The chain employs TRBV5-5 and TRBJ2-4; possibly TRBD2 for D (5 bases). The V end was cut by 0 bases, the J end by 0 bases, with 10 bases between. CDR3 length: 16 residues. Looked up from germline, CDR1 is SGHKS and CDR2 is YYEKEE (reference sequence). The CDR3 coding sequence is TGTGCCAGCAGCTTGGATGGCGGACTAGCCAAAAACATTCAGTACTTC. Its translation is CASSLDGGLAKNIQYF.

The gene calls are TRBV6-6 and TRBJ1-3; TRBD1 aligns across 7 bases. Germline V gives CDR1 MNHNY, CDR2 SVGAGI (reference sequence). This CDR3 comprises 16 residues. V shed 4 bases and J 0 bases; nucleotides not matched to a gene: 6. The CDR3 protein is CASSFPGQSSGNTIYF. As DNA, the CDR3 is TGTGCCAGCAGTTTTCCGGGACAGAGCTCTGGAAACACCATATATTTT.

The chain employs TRBV13 and TRBJ2-7; 12 nucleotides agree with TRBD2. The V gene end was trimmed by 5 bases and the J gene end by 3 bases; junction bases not matched to a gene: 20. Germline CDR1 is PRHDT and CDR2 is FYEKMQ (reference sequence). The CDR3 loop spans 20 amino acids. CDR3 DNA sequence: TGTGCCAGCAGCCCAAGGTCCGATCTAGCGGGAGGGTTCTCTTTCTACGAGCAGTACTTC. Translated: CASSPRSDLAGGFSFYEQYF. Full variable domain (rest looked up from reference TRBV13 and TRBJ2-7): AAGVIQSPRHLIKEKRETATLKCYPIPRHDTVYWYQQGPGQDPQFLISFYEKMQSDKGSIPDRFSAQQFSDYHSELNMSSLELGDSALYFCASSPRSDLAGGFSFYEQYFGPGTRLTVT.

The chain employs TRBV5-1 and TRBJ2-1; D is uncertain. Between the trimmed V and J ends, which lost 3 bases and 2 bases, there was a span of 9 bases. CDR3 length: 14 residues. Germline lookup yields CDR1 SGHRS and CDR2 YFSETQ. This CDR3 is CASSWQEAYNEQFF. CDR3 in DNA: TGCGCCAGCAGCTGGCAGGAAGCCTACAATGAGCAGTTCTTC.

The chain has TRBV15 and TRBJ2-3; 7 nucleotides line up with TRBD2. CDR3 size: 17 residues. The germline V gene has CDR1 LNHNV and CDR2 YYDKDF (reference sequence). Trimming cost V 3 bases and J 0 bases; bases outside gene matches: 9. The CDR3 DNA reads as TGTGCCACCAGCAGGGGTTCTAGCGGTCCCAGCACAGATACGCAGTATTTT. This sequence encodes CATSRGSSGPSTDTQYF.